A single sample gave rise to the 28 T cell receptor beta chains below, sequenced in a study of human CD8 memory T cell subsets. Making the TCR beta libraries relied on UMI-labeled 5' RACE. TCRdb re-called the 5' RACE reads; one entry per CDR3 protein, DNA not given. The sample table includes approximately 9,300 distinct CDR3 sequences. Sequencing input: CD8+ stem-like memory T cells (TSCM and TCM) sorted from PBMCs. Subset defined: stem-like memory CD8 T cells (TSTEM), CCR7+ PD-1- TIGIT-. The receptors originated from a human donor in good health.

This clonotype is labeled medium-sized (0.01 to 0.1%) based on frequency. The V gene is TRBV19, the J gene TRBJ1-1. The CDR3 extends over 12 amino acids. CDR1 and CDR2 (germline): LNHDA, SQIVND (reference sequence). The CDR3 reads CASSIPRTEAFF. Full variable domain (outside the CDR3, taken from reference TRBV19 and TRBJ1-1): DGGITQSPKYLFRKEGQNVTLSCEQNLNHDAMYWYRQDPGQGLRLIYYSQIVNDFQKGDIAEGYSVSREKKESFPLTVTSAQKNPTAFYLCASSIPRTEAFFGQGTRLTVV.

The rearrangement uses TRBV6-5 and TRBJ2-1. CDR3 size: 13 residues. Germline values: CDR1 MNHEY, CDR2 SVGAGI. This CDR3 is CASTGSSYNEQFF.

The chain recombines TRBV19 with TRBJ2-1; the TCRdb D gene call, TRBD2, has no DNA to confirm it. CDR3 size: 14 residues. Germline V gene lookup returns CDR1 LNHDA and CDR2 SQIVND (reference sequence). CDR3 region: CASGRSGIDNEQFF.

This chain links TRBV5-1 with TRBJ1-4; lacking DNA, the TRBD1 call made by TCRdb goes unchecked. The CDR3 consists of 17 residues. Looked up from germline, CDR1 is SGHRS and CDR2 is YFSETQ. The chain's CDR3 is CASSDSTGGTTNEKLFF.

The chain is built from TRBV29-1 and TRBJ2-1; the TCRdb call, TRBD1, lacks DNA for checking. The CDR3 spans 16 residues. Germline V gives CDR1 SQVTM, CDR2 ANQGSEA. CDR3 residues: CSVDFRGAPSYNEQFF.

This clonotype is deemed medium-sized by its frequency. The genes are TRBV7-9 and TRBJ2-1; TCRdb proposes TRBD1, but this gene call is untestable without DNA. This CDR3 contains 14 residues. CDR1 is SEHNR and CDR2 is FQNEAQ in the germline V gene (reference sequence). The CDR3 here is CASSLGGTYNEQFF.

V usage is TRBV7-9 and J usage is TRBJ2-7; TCRdb lists TRBD1, though no DNA is available to test this call. CDR1 and CDR2 from the germline V gene are SEHNR and FQNEAQ (reference sequence). The CDR3 extends over 11 amino acids. The chain's CDR3 is CASERGNEQYF.

This clonotype registers medium-sized (0.01 to 0.1%) by frequency. V is TRBV28 and J is TRBJ1-2. CDR1 MDHEN and CDR2 SYDVKM come from the germline V gene. The CDR3 sequence is 11 residues long. CDR3: CASGPDYGYTF.

This chain links TRBV9 with TRBJ1-2; TCRdb returns TRBD1, unconfirmable since there is no DNA. The CDR3 length is 15 residues. CDR1 is SGDLS, CDR2 YYNGEE, per germline. CDR3: CASSLTGQGNYGYTF. The whole variable domain, remainder taken from reference TRBV9 and TRBJ1-2, is DSGVTQTPKHLITATGQRVTLRCSPRSGDLSVYWYQQSLDQGLQFLIQYYNGEERAKGNILERFSAQQFPDLHSELNLSSLELGDSALYFCASSLTGQGNYGYTFGSGTRLTVV.

The chain has TRBV12-3 or TRBV12-4 and TRBJ2-7; the TRBD1 assignment by TCRdb is unverifiable without DNA. CDR3 length: 14 residues. CDR3 in amino acids: CASSPADRPYEQYF.

The chain joins TRBV20-1 to TRBJ1-4; TCRdb proposes TRBD1, but this gene call is untestable without DNA. Germline V gene lookup returns CDR1 DFQATT and CDR2 SNEGSKA (reference sequence). This CDR3 is built from 16 residues. The chain's CDR3 is CSAVPGQVATNEKLFF.

The V and J genes are TRBV24-1 and TRBJ2-7. Germline assignment: CDR1 KGHDR and CDR2 SFDVKD. The CDR3 is made up of 13 amino acids. This CDR3 reads CATSASHNYEQYF.

The chain couples TRBV29-1 to TRBJ2-7; TCRdb lists TRBD1, though no DNA is available to test this call. Germline values: CDR1 SQVTM, CDR2 ANQGSEA. This CDR3 comprises 17 residues. CDR3 sequence reads: CSVEDPYGTGNEYEQYF.

The V and J genes are TRBV6-1 and TRBJ2-7; the D call from TCRdb, TRBD1, cannot be confirmed without DNA. The CDR3 runs to 13 residues. Looked up from germline, CDR1 is MNHNS and CDR2 is SASEGT. The CDR3: CASRGTRDYEQYF.

Considering frequency, this clonotype is medium-sized. The chain links TRBV23-1 to TRBJ1-5; TCRdb's assignment of TRBD1 cannot be checked, as there is no DNA. TRBV23-1 is filed as an ORF, its function uncertain. The CDR3 contains 18 residues. The CDR3 here is CASSPHSHGTVCNQPQHF.

V gene TRBV7-9 combines with J gene TRBJ2-1; absent DNA, TCRdb's TRBD2 call cannot be checked. Germline V gene sequence: CDR1 SEHNR, CDR2 FQNEAQ (reference sequence). CDR3 size: 16 residues. CDR3 loop: CASSSLLAGGPGEQFF.

Measured by frequency, this clonotype is medium-sized. The chain uses TRBV9 and TRBJ2-1; TCRdb selects TRBD2, and the lack of DNA leaves this call unchecked. The germline CDR1 and CDR2 sequences are SGDLS and YYNGEE. The CDR3 runs 14 residues. The CDR3 loop reads CASSVTSGFNEQFF.

The chain couples TRBV9 to TRBJ2-7; TCRdb reports TRBD1, a call that lacks DNA to check it against. Germline V lookup: CDR1 SGDLS, CDR2 YYNGEE. The CDR3 is 15 residues long. The CDR3 loop is CASSVVPGMIYEQYF.

J is TRBJ2-2 and V is TRBV4-2. The CDR3 loop spans 11 amino acids. Germline lookup yields CDR1 LGHNA and CDR2 YNFKEQ. CDR3 in amino acids: CASGSTGELFF.

The chain is built from TRBV9 and TRBJ1-5. In germline, CDR1 is SGDLS, CDR2 YYNGEE. The CDR3 covers 15 residues. CDR3 region: CASSVGQFNNQPQHF.

This sequence joins TRBV27 and TRBJ2-1; the D gene TCRdb calls, TRBD1, cannot be checked with no DNA. The CDR3 contains 14 residues. CDR1 is MNHEY and CDR2 is SMNVEV in the germline V gene (reference sequence). The CDR3 region is CASSLMGGVDEQFF.

Its frequency marks this clonotype as medium-sized. V and J are TRBV7-3 and TRBJ2-5; TCRdb selects TRBD1, and the lack of DNA leaves this call unchecked. CDR1 is SGHTA, CDR2 FQGTGA, per germline. The CDR3 spans 15 residues. The CDR3 sequence: CASSSHGQGIETQYF.

This chain connects TRBV7-2 to TRBJ2-3; TCRdb picks TRBD2, but there is no DNA to check that call. In germline, CDR1 is SGHTA, CDR2 FQGNSA. CDR3 size: 15 residues. The chain's CDR3 is CASTLTSGSTDTQYF.

The rearrangement uses TRBV7-9 and TRBJ2-3; the D call of TRBD2 rests on TCRdb alone, since no DNA is present to check it. CDR3 length equals 15 residues. Germline V gene lookup returns CDR1 SEHNR and CDR2 FQNEAQ (reference sequence). This CDR3 is CAGGLAGTSTDTQYF.

Considering frequency, this clonotype is medium-sized. The chain is built from TRBV6-5 and TRBJ1-6. This CDR3 spans 16 amino acids. Per the germline V gene, CDR1 is MNHEY and CDR2 is SVGAGI. This CDR3 is CASSYSEAGPNSPLHF.

CDR3 protein: CASSSNRGRTGELFF. The chain uses TRBV19 and TRBJ2-2; absent DNA, TCRdb's TRBD1 call cannot be checked. The CDR3 runs 15 residues. Germline V lookup: CDR1 LNHDA, CDR2 SQIVND (reference sequence).

The chain recombines TRBV2 with TRBJ2-7; TCRdb designates TRBD1, a call that cannot be tested without DNA. Germline V gene sequence: CDR1 SNHLY, CDR2 FYNNEI. The CDR3 spans 13 residues. CDR3 amino acids: CASSETRGGEQYF.

This chain uses TRBV30 with TRBJ1-2. Germline V lookup: CDR1 GTSNPN, CDR2 SVGIG (reference sequence). This CDR3 comprises 11 residues. The CDR3 loop is CAWSRPGGYTF.